The source of this TCR beta chain is a study of T cells in Graves' hyperthyroidism and ophthalmopathy. Template material for amplifying TCR beta CDR3 regions consisted of RNA transcripts. During a first-round RT-PCR of the TCR CDR3, the HTBI primer set was used. One entry per CDR3 protein results from TCRdb running MiXCR on the multiplex PCR reads. The sample holds fewer than 400,000 distinct CDR3 sequences, over 12% seen once. Germline-derived CDR1 and CDR2 are SGHNT and YYREEE (reference sequence). This CDR3 region has 16 residues. V lost 4 bases, J lost 1 base, and 8 bases stayed unmatched. The sequenced sample was blood. This clonotype was obtained from a man between 50 and 59 years old with Graves' ophthalmopathy. V is TRBV5-4 and J is TRBJ2-3; 8 bases align to TRBD2. The CDR3 coding sequence is TGTGCCAGCAGCCATAAGCGGGAGTGGGGCACAGATACGCAGTATTTT. It specifies CASSHKREWGTDTQYF.